The T cell receptor (beta chain) described here comes from a study of blood T cell repertoires in COVID-19 (dated by TCRdb to 2018 to 2021). About the investigation overall: The collaborator samples originated in the United States, Italy and Spain and spanned the acute and convalescent phases of COVID-19. The prospective study material was composed of cDNA or gDNA derived from T cells, B-cell-depleted T cells, or PBMCs. Subjects who had been exposed to COVID-19, were actively infected with it, or had recovered from it provided the deeply sampled blood TCRbeta repertoires that made up the dataset. A freely available public database, intended as a resource for researchers studying the immune response to SARS-CoV-2, is where the repertoires were released. Samples were obtained from the ongoing ImmuneRACE study (first 160 participants) and from some 1,200 subjects provided by 6 global collaborators. The sample metadata nearly always contained a de-identified subject ID, COVID-19 status, age in years and sex. Where HLA class I and class II types were available, the types were taken from metadata supplied by the sample provider, not from assay-based typing. Broad study findings and their caveats: Clinical and demographic metadata were provided uncurated, with the amount varying by source and participant.

Remarks on this clone: The clone's antigen remains unknown. Per-nucleotide qualities are absent, and no much larger clonotype sits a single base away.

Clipping removes 4 bases from V and 6 bases from J, with 7 as the unmatched junction base count. Inclusive of the bounding cysteine and phenylalanine, the CDR3 is 17 residues long. The retained sequence is limited to the CDR3, 51 bases, with the frame set at the first base. CDR1 and CDR2 are read off the germline V gene as SGHAT and FQNNGV. The collaborating institutions used their own protocols to collect whole blood in K2EDTA tubes. Collaborator samples were shipped for TCRbeta analysis as frozen whole blood, isolated PBMCs, or DNA extracted from either sample type. TCRbeta CDR3 regions were amplified from genomic DNA using the immunoSEQ Assay, a bias-controlled multiplex PCR. Processing in the source paper ran as follows. The number of nucleated cells in each sample was estimated by amplification of reference gene primers within the assay. To quantify the absolute abundance of each unique TCRbeta CDR3 rearrangement, sequence reads were collapsed and filtered. For each sample, productive Simpson clonality was calculated by taking the square root of Simpson's diversity index across productive rearrangements. The source is immuneACCESS, and TCRdb retained only in-frame sequences with V and J called. Part of the clones is not carried over; for the studies checked, unresolved V genes explain less than half of this, and the remainder is unexplained. V and J calls and clone size follow that table, whereas D and trimming were derived from the DNA. The table for this sample lists approximately 30,000 clones; roughly 92% of them were counted only once. 5.2% of the sample lies in the top ten.

The chain is encoded by TRBV11-2 joined to TRBJ2-3, with TRBD2 matching 16 junction bases. The source of this sequence is a human donor in a cohort sampled during active COVID-19. The specimen was peripheral blood. The nucleotides read TGTGCCAGCAGCTCGGGGACTAGCGGGAGGGCCCCGGATACGCAGTATTTT. This encodes CASSSGTSGRAPDTQYF.